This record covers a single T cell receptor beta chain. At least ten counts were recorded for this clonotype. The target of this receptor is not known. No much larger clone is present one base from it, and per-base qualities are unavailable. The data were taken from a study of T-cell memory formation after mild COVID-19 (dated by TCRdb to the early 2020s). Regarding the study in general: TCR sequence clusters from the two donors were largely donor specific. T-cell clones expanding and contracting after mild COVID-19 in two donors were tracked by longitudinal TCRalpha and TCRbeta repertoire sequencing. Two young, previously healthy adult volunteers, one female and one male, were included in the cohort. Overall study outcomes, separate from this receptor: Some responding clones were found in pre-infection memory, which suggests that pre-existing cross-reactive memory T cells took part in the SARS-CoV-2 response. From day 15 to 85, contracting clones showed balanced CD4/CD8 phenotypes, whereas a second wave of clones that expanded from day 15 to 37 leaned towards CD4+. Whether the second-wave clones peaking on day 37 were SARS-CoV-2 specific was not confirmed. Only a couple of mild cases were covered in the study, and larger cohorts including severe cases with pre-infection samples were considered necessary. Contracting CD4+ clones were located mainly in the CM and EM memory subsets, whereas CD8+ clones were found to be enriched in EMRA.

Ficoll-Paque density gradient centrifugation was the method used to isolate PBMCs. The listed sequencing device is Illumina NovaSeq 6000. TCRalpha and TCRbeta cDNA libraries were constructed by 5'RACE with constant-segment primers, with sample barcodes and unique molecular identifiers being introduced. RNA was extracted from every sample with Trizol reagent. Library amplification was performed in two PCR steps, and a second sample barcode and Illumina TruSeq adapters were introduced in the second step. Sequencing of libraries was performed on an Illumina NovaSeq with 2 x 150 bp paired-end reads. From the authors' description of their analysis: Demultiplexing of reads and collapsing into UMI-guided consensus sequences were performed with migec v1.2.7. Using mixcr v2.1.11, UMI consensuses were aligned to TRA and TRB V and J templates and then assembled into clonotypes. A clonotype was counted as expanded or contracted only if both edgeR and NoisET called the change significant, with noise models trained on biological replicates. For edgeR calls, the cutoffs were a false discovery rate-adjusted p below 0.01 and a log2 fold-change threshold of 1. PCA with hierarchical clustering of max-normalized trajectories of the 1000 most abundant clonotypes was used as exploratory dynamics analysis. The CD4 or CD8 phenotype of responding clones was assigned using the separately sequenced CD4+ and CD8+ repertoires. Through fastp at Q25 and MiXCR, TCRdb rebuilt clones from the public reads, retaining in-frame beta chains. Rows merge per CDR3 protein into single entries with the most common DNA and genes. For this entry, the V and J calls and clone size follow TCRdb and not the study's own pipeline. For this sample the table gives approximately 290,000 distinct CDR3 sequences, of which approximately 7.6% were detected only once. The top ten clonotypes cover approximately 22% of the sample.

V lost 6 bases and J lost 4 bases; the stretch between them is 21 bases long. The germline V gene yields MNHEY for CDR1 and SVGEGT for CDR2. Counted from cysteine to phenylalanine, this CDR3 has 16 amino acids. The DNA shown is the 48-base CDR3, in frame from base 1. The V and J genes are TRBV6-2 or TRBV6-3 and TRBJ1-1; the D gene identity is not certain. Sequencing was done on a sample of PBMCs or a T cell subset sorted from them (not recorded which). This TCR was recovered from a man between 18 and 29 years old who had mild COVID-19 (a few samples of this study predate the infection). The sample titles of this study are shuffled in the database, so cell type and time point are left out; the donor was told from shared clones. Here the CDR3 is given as CASRGGLIRDGTEAFF. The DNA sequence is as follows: TGTGCCAGCAGGGGCGGACTCATAAGGGATGGCACTGAAGCTTTCTTT.